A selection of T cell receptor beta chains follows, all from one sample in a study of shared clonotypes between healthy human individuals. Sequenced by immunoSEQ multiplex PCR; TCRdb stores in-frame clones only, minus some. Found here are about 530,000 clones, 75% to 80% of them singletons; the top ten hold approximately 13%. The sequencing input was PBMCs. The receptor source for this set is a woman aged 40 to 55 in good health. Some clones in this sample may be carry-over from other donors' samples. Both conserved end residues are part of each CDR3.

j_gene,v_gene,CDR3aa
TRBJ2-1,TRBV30,CAWSVRADNEQFF
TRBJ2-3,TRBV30,CAWSPGGDTQYF
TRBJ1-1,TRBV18,CASSPQEGNEAFF
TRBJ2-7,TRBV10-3,CAISESAGAGGQYF
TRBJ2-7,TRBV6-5,CASTATGSSYEQYF
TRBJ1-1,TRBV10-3,CAISLNDRNTEAFF
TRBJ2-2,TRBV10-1,CASSPGTSGTGELFF
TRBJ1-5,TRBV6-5,CASRAGAYNQPQHF
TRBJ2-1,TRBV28,CASILGQGVWNEQFF
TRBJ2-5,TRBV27,CASKREETQYF
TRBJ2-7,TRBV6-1,CASSREIGLYEQYF
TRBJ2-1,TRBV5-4,CASRTGTSGSYNEQFF
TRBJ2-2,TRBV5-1,CASSLGGSWGGPTGELFF
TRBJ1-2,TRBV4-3,CASSQDRNPGQGVPNYGYTF
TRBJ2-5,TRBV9,CASSPHLGGAFQETQYF
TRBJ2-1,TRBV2,CASSKTRDNEQFF
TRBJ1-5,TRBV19,CASWDRHQPQHF
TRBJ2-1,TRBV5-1,CASSLEGRAVDEQFF
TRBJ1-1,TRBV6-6,CASSLVENTEAFF
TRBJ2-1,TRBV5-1,CASSLGREGNEQFF
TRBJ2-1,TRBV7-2,CASSLAVGVPYNEQLF
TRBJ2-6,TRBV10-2,CASRNQGRGLGPGANVLTF
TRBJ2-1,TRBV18,CASSPRGRNEQFF
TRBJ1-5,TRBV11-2,CASSLQGNNQPQHF
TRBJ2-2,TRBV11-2,CASSPHLGGDTGELFF
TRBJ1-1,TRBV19,CAAGAPEAFF
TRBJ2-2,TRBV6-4,CASSRTSYTGELFF
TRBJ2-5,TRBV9,CASSVGGQGLQETQYF
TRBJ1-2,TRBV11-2,CASSLGPGNYGYTF
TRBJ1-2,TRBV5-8,CASSLHRGYTF
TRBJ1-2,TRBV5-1,CASSWGEGVDYGYTF
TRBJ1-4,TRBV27,CASSLMAVGQKLFF
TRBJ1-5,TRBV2,CASNGALGNQPQHF
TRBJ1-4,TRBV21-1,CASSKSTGGQPLNEKLFF
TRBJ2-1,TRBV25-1,CASSAPGLADNNEQFF
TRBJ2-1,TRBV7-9,CASRLAGEYNEQFF
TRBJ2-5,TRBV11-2,CASSLLARPQETQYF
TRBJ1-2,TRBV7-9,CASSKDREGGYTF
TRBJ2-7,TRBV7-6,CASSLFRHEQYF
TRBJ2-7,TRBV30,CAWSAGQGPYEQYF
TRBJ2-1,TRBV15,CATSRDDKGPWDEQFF
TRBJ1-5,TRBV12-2,CASRLWGLSNQPQHF